This T cell receptor (beta chain) appears in the sequencing data of a study of T cell repertoires in cytomegalovirus infection. The wider study: CMV epitopes used comprised recently identified HLA-C-restricted ones and well-studied HLA-B-restricted ones. Study outcomes and limitations: HLA-C-restricted CMV clonotypes gave the most frequent clonotype in two of eight donors.

TCRdb ran MiXCR on the reads and lists one entry per CDR3 protein. Of roughly 350,000 distinct CDR3 sequences listed, roughly 36% were seen once; the top ten hold roughly 12%. About this clonotype itself: Antigen unknown.

Trimming removed 0 bases at V and 7 bases at J, with 10 bases between. The germline V gene has CDR1 SNHLY and CDR2 FYNNEI. CDR3 length: 13 amino acids. The chain has TRBV2 and TRBJ2-7, with D hard to call. This sample comprised cultured PBMCs, obtained from culture after CMV antigen stimulation. The sequence was collected from a human donor in good health (CMV status not recorded). Some clones in this sample may be carry-over from other donors' samples. The CDR3 DNA follows: TGTGCCAGCAGTGAAGCGCAGCACGGGGAGCAGTACTTC. It is translated as CASSEAQHGEQYF.